The clone carrying this T cell receptor (beta chain) was detected a few times. What it binds is unknown. The data are from a study of identical twins. A universal primer site was created by template switching, with the cDNA bearing unique molecular identifiers. TCRdb analysed the 5' RACE reads with MiXCR anew, one entry per CDR3 protein. The table includes hundreds of thousands of distinct CDR3 sequences, less than 8% detected once. Regarding the study as a whole: Weaker excess twin sharing was seen among beta out-of-frame sequences. Memory repertoires showed no such pattern, whereas abundant cord blood beta clonotypes carried fewer insertions.

Per germline, CDR1 MNHEY and CDR2 SMNVEV (reference sequence). The CDR3 has 15 residues. Trimming cost V 5 bases and J 9 bases; bases outside gene matches: 9. These sequences were also reported in another study, on yellow fever vaccine responses in identical twins. That report notes: After vaccination, twins' T cell response reportedly seemed partly convergent, partly personalized.

The sample consisted of memory (CD45RO+) T cells sorted from blood. This clonotype was obtained from a woman aged 18-30 years in good health. The chain uses TRBV27 and TRBJ2-1; 11 positions agree with TRBD2. The CDR3 sequence: CASSPRLAGFGEQFF. CDR3 coding DNA: TGTGCCAGCAGTCCCCGACTAGCGGGGTTCGGTGAGCAGTTCTTC.